What follows are 9 T cell receptor beta chains derived from one specimen sequenced in a study of T cell responses to AZD1222 COVID-19 vaccine. Method: immunoSEQ multiplex PCR; TCRdb's copy keeps in-frame clones and lacks some. The sample carries approximately 150,000 clones, roughly 84% recorded once. The sample in question was peripheral blood, obtained 28 days after the second AZD1222 dose. These receptors were obtained from an adult who received the AZD1222 COVID-19 vaccine.

The chain couples TRBV6-5 to TRBJ2-1; 12 nucleotides align to TRBD1. After removal of 11 bases from V and 7 bases from J, the junction contained 12 bases not matched to a gene. CDR1 MNHEY and CDR2 SVGAGI come from the germline V gene. The CDR3 extends over 15 amino acids. Here the CDR3 reads CALRPGTGGGNEQFF. The CDR3 nucleotides are TGTGCCCTCCGACCTGGGACAGGGGGCGGAAATGAGCAGTTCTTC.

The chain has TRBV5-1 and TRBJ1-2, with D uncertain. Per germline, CDR1 SGHRS and CDR2 YFSETQ. The CDR3 is made up of 13 amino acids. V was clipped by 1 base and J by 3 bases, with 7 bases between them. The CDR3 region is CASSLTDYYGYTF. The CDR3 bases are TGCGCCAGCAGCTTGACGGATTACTATGGCTACACCTTC.

V usage is TRBV6-5 and J usage is TRBJ1-2; TRBD1 matches 10 bases. V dropped 7 bases and J dropped 4; count of bases not matched to a gene: 6. The CDR3 is 14 residues long. The germline V gene has CDR1 MNHEY and CDR2 SVGAGI. The CDR3 DNA reads TGTGCCAGCAACGGACAGGGGGGAGGCTATGGCTACACCTTC. Its protein is CASNGQGGGYGYTF.

This clone was detected a few times. The chain carries TRBV4-2 and TRBJ1-1; perhaps TRBD1 as D (5 bases). CDR1 and CDR2 (germline): LGHNA, YNFKEQ. This CDR3 comprises 15 residues. Trimming took 8 bases from V and 5 from J, leaving 21 bases between them. CDR3 sequence reads: CASSREQTPGTEAFF. Written as DNA, the CDR3 is TGTGCCAGCTCCCGGGAACAGACCCCAGGGACTGAAGCTTTCTTT.

Here the CDR3 reads CASSEALQVVYGYTF. The CDR3 region has the DNA TGTGCCAGCAGTGAAGCGCTTCAAGTGGTCTATGGCTACACCTTC. V is TRBV2 and J is TRBJ1-2; D call uncertain. With 0 bases removed from V and 4 bases from J, the gap between germline ends came to 12 bases. The CDR3 is 15 amino acids. The germline gives CDR1 SNHLY, CDR2 FYNNEI.

The genes are TRBV4-2 and TRBJ2-5; D gene unclear. This CDR3 comprises 16 residues. Deletions cut 0 bases from V and 1 base from J, with 12 bases between. Looked up from germline, CDR1 is LGHNA and CDR2 is YNFKEQ. CDR3 nucleotides: TGTGCCAGCAGCCAAGAAGGGCTCCTTGTCCAAGAGACCCAGTACTTC. It is translated as CASSQEGLLVQETQYF.

The chain combines TRBV19 with TRBJ2-7; 10 nucleotides agree with TRBD1. This CDR3 is 14 amino acids long. J lost 3 bases, V lost 6 bases, and 5 bases had no gene match. CDR1 and CDR2 (germline): LNHDA, SQIVND (reference sequence). CDR3 nucleotides: TGTGCCAGTAGCTGGGGGACAGGGGACTACGAGCAGTACTTC. This codes for CASSWGTGDYEQYF.

The chain uses TRBV7-9 and TRBJ2-2; maybe TRBD2 (5 bases). The CDR3 has 16 residues. CDR1 is SEHNR, CDR2 FQNEAQ, per germline (reference sequence). The V and J ends lost 1 base and 4 bases respectively, with 13 bases between them. CDR3 loop: CASSLDGSSPTGELFF. The CDR3 nucleotides read TGTGCCAGCAGCTTAGACGGTTCTAGCCCCACCGGGGAGCTGTTTTTT. Filled out from reference TRBV7-9 and TRBJ2-2, the complete variable domain reads DTGVSQNPRHKITKRGQNVTFRCDPISEHNRLYWYRQTLGQGPEFLTYFQNEAQLEKSRLLSDRFSAERPKGSFSTLEIQRTEQGDSAMYLCASSLDGSSPTGELFFGEGSRLTVL.

This rearrangement joins TRBV27 to TRBJ2-1; the match to TRBD2 covers 8 bases. The length of the CDR3 is 19 residues. Unmatched junction bases numbered 14, after V lost 2 bases and J lost 2 bases. CDR1 is MNHEY, CDR2 SMNVEV, per germline (reference sequence). The CDR3: CASSLLPSGSGTTYNEQFF. CDR3 in DNA: TGTGCCAGCAGTTTACTCCCCTCGGGTAGCGGGACCACCTACAATGAGCAGTTCTTC.